The next 30 T cell receptor beta chains were all read from a single sample in a study of a mutant IDH1 vaccine in newly diagnosed glioma. TCRdb keeps only in-frame clones here, not all; method: immunoSEQ multiplex PCR. The data show about 46,000 clones, just over 85% seen once. Indicated time point: baseline, week 1 (first vaccination visit). Treatment of the sample: pre-vaccination baseline after standard-of-care therapy. Source: PBMCs, taken from a glioma patient treated with radiotherapy, temozolomide or both. The receptors originated from a man between 40 and 49 years old with glioma.

The gene calls are TRBV4-1 and TRBJ1-5, with a weak D call TRBD1 (5 bases). The CDR3 is 15 residues long. In germline, CDR1 is MGHRA, CDR2 YSYEKL. Trimming cost V 3 bases and J 2 bases, with 11 bases left between them. CDR3 loop: CASSQQDTRNQPQHF. CDR3 sequence (DNA): TGCGCCAGCAGCCAGCAGGACACCCGCAATCAGCCCCAGCATTTT.

The chain recombines TRBV6-5 with TRBJ1-1; no clear D gene. The V end was cut by 2 bases, the J end by 0 bases, with 10 bases between. This CDR3 spans 15 amino acids. Germline CDR1 reads MNHEY; CDR2 reads SVGAGI. DNA for the CDR3: TGTGCCAGCAGTTACGGCGTGGGAATGAACACTGAAGCTTTCTTT. Translated: CASSYGVGMNTEAFF.

This clone was found once. V is TRBV7-9 and J is TRBJ1-4; a possible D gene is TRBD1 (5 bases). The V and J ends lost 5 bases and 8 bases respectively, with 12 bases between them. The CDR3 spans 13 residues. Germline values: CDR1 SEHNR, CDR2 FQNEAQ (reference sequence). The CDR3 loop reads CASSLDRNEKLFF. In DNA, the CDR3 is TGTGCCAGCAGCCTCGACAGAAACGAAAAACTGTTTTTT.

The gene calls are TRBV15 and TRBJ2-3; D gene ambiguous. The CDR3 length is 14 residues. Germline assignment: CDR1 LNHNV and CDR2 YYDKDF (reference sequence). V shed 1 base and J shed 4 bases, with 9 bases lying between them. The CDR3 here is CATSRARVADTQYF. The DNA for the CDR3 is TGTGCCACCAGCAGAGCCCGAGTGGCAGATACGCAGTATTTT.

The rearrangement uses TRBV10-1 and TRBJ2-1; D might be TRBD1 (6 bases). The CDR3 loop spans 14 amino acids. CDR1 and CDR2 (germline): WNHNN, SYGVQD (reference sequence). The V end lost 7 bases, the J end lost 4 bases, and 14 bases lay between the germline ends. The CDR3 spells CASTPQGPYNEQFF. In DNA form, the CDR3 reads TGCGCCAGCACCCCACAGGGCCCTTACAATGAGCAGTTCTTC.

The chain employs TRBV5-1 and TRBJ2-7; D is possibly TRBD1 or TRBD2 (6 bases each). Germline assignment: CDR1 SGHRS and CDR2 YFSETQ. The CDR3 is 12 residues long. Trimming removed 2 bases from V and 6 bases from J, with 9 bases in between. CDR3 protein: CASSFKGGEQYF. CDR3 nucleotides: TGCGCCAGCAGCTTTAAGGGGGGCGAGCAGTACTTC.

This clone has only a few counts. Other DNA sequences in the sample encode the same CDR3. The CDR3 region is CASSYKGDTEAFF. CDR3 nucleotide sequence: TGTGCCAGCAGTTACAAGGGAGACACTGAAGCTTTCTTT. The chain uses TRBV6-5 and TRBJ1-1, with unresolved D. This CDR3 spans 13 amino acids. Trimming took 2 bases from V and 3 from J, leaving 7 bases between them. The germline V gene has CDR1 MNHEY and CDR2 SVGAGI.

The gene calls are TRBV5-1 and TRBJ2-7; perhaps TRBD2 as D (6 bases). Germline values: CDR1 SGHRS, CDR2 YFSETQ. The CDR3 is 14 amino acids. V was pared by 0 bases and J by 4 bases, with 11 bases between. CDR3 bases: TGCGCCAGCAGCTTGGGGGAGGCCCCATACGAGCAGTACTTC. Translating it yields CASSLGEAPYEQYF.

Notes on this clone: A junction end diverges from the germline sequence, so it may reflect a read error. The rearrangement joins TRBV19 to TRBJ1-2, with D possibly being TRBD1 (6 bases). CDR1 is LNHDA and CDR2 is SQIVND in the germline V gene (reference sequence). This CDR3 has 12 residues. CDR3 in amino acids: CGVSDSDYGYTF. The CDR3 DNA sequence: TGCGGGGTGTCGGACAGCGACTATGGCTACACCTTC.

The count of this clone is one. The rearrangement links TRBV5-1 to TRBJ1-5, with D perhaps TRBD1 (6 bases). The CDR3 is 15 residues long. In germline, CDR1 is SGHRS, CDR2 YFSETQ. Trimming took 0 bases from V and 3 from J, leaving 10 bases between them. This CDR3 reads CASSLVPGVNQPQHF. CDR3 in DNA: TGCGCCAGCAGCTTGGTCCCAGGGGTCAATCAGCCCCAGCATTTT.

The chain employs TRBV28 and TRBJ2-7; no clear D gene. The CDR3 is 11 residues long. Germline-derived CDR1 and CDR2 are MDHEN and SYDVKM. Deletions cut 8 bases from V and 2 bases from J, with 7 bases between. The CDR3 loop is CASARPYEQYF. As DNA, the CDR3 is TGTGCCAGCGCCCGCCCCTACGAGCAGTACTTC.

The chain couples TRBV7-2 to TRBJ2-7, with TRBD1 matching 8 bases. The germline CDR1 and CDR2 sequences are SGHTA and FQGNSA. The trim removed 5 bases at V and 1 base at J, leaving 7 bases unmatched. The CDR3 runs to 15 residues. The CDR3 protein is CASSRGQGRSYEQYF. In nucleotides, the CDR3 is TGTGCCAGCAGCAGAGGACAGGGTAGATCCTACGAGCAGTACTTC. Full variable domain (remainder filled in from reference TRBV7-2 and TRBJ2-7): GAGVSQSPSNKVTEKGKDVELRCDPISGHTALYWYRQSLGQGLEFLIYFQGNSAPDKSGLPSDRFSAERTGGSVSTLTIQRTQQEDSAVYLCASSRGQGRSYEQYFGPGTRLTVT.

The chain is built from TRBV25-1 and TRBJ1-1; no reliable D call. The germline V gene has CDR1 MGHDK and CDR2 SYGVNS. The V end was cut by 8 bases, the J end by 1 base, with 11 bases between. The CDR3 totals 13 residues. The CDR3 loop reads CASYLDGNTEAFF. In DNA form, the CDR3 reads TGTGCCAGCTACCTCGACGGGAACACTGAAGCTTTCTTT.

Here the CDR3 DNA reads TGTGCCAGCAGTTCCGACAGAGATACGCAGTATTTT. Protein product: CASSSDRDTQYF. The V call is TRBV6-5, the J call TRBJ2-3; tentative D call: TRBD1 (5 bases). CDR1 and CDR2 (germline): MNHEY, SVGAGI. V was clipped by 4 bases and J by 5 bases, with 7 bases between them. The CDR3 extends over 12 amino acids.

The chain carries TRBV7-9 and TRBJ1-1; 7 bases are shared with TRBD1. This CDR3 region has 14 residues. The junction had 4 bases not matched to a gene; V was cut back by 5 bases and J by 1 base. Germline V gene lookup returns CDR1 SEHNR and CDR2 FQNEAQ (reference sequence). This CDR3 reads CASSIGTENTEAFF. CDR3 in DNA: TGTGCCAGCAGCATCGGGACAGAGAACACTGAAGCTTTCTTT.

The chain couples TRBV4-1 to TRBJ2-3; D is unresolved. The CDR3 covers 15 residues. Germline assignment: CDR1 MGHRA and CDR2 YSYEKL. Trimming took 1 base from V and 6 from J, leaving 14 bases between them. CDR3 coding DNA: TGCGCCAGCAGCCAAGGGAGAGCTTTGGGGGATACGCAGTATTTT. It encodes CASSQGRALGDTQYF.

The chain employs TRBV5-1 and TRBJ2-7; 16 bases align to TRBD2. After removal of 4 bases from V and 7 bases from J, the junction contained 8 bases not matched to a gene. Germline V gene sequence: CDR1 SGHRS, CDR2 YFSETQ. The CDR3 runs 16 residues. In nucleotides, the CDR3 is TGCGCCAGCAGCGTCCCGGGACTAGCGGGAGGGAGTGAGCAGTACTTC. Its protein product is CASSVPGLAGGSEQYF. Based on the CDR3 plus reference TRBV5-1 and TRBJ2-7, the full variable domain is KAGVTQTPRYLIKTRGQQVTLSCSPISGHRSVSWYQQTPGQGLQFLFEYFSETQRNKGNFPGRFSGRQFSNSRSEMNVSTLELGDSALYLCASSVPGLAGGSEQYFGPGTRLTVT.

J is TRBJ1-2 and V is TRBV25-1; TRBD1 is a possible D gene (5 bases). V lost 5 bases to trimming and J lost 6 bases, with 13 bases between them. Germline CDR1 and CDR2: MGHDK and SYGVNS. This CDR3 has 13 residues. In DNA, the CDR3 is TGTGCCAGCAGTTTTAGGGGAAACAATGGCTACACCTTC. It is translated as CASSFRGNNGYTF.

V and J are TRBV5-8 and TRBJ1-5; unclear D gene. The V and J ends lost 3 bases and 2 bases respectively, with 15 bases between them. The CDR3 covers 16 residues. Looked up from germline, CDR1 is SGHTS and CDR2 is YDEGEE. CDR3 region: CASSWPRRAGNQPQHF. CDR3 bases: TGTGCCAGCAGCTGGCCAAGGCGGGCCGGCAATCAGCCCCAGCATTTT.

The V call is TRBV27, the J call TRBJ1-1, with D possibly being TRBD1 (6 bases). The germline CDR1 and CDR2 sequences are MNHEY and SMNVEV (reference sequence). Deletions cut 5 bases from V and 1 base from J, with 11 bases between. The CDR3 length is 14 residues. The CDR3 DNA reads TGTGCCAGCAGTCCCCGGACAGCGAACACTGAAGCTTTCTTT. Its protein product is CASSPRTANTEAFF.

This sequence joins TRBV10-3 and TRBJ1-5; D remains unclear. Germline V gives CDR1 ENHRY, CDR2 SYGVKD. The CDR3 sequence is 14 residues long. V was shortened by 3 bases and J by 2 bases, with 8 bases between the two germline ends. The CDR3 protein is CAISEREGNQPQHF. The CDR3 DNA reads TGTGCCATCAGTGAAAGGGAGGGCAATCAGCCCCAGCATTTT.

The DNA for the CDR3 is TGCAGCGTTGATCGTCTGGGAGATACGCAGTATTTT. It encodes CSVDRLGDTQYF. The rearrangement joins TRBV29-1 to TRBJ2-3; no reliable D call. V was clipped by 3 bases and J by 5 bases, with 9 bases between them. The CDR3 is 12 amino acids. CDR1 is SQVTM and CDR2 is ANQGSEA in the germline V gene.

The chain links TRBV20-1 to TRBJ2-7; D remains ambiguous. Germline loops: CDR1 DFQATT, CDR2 SNEGSKA (reference sequence). Trimming left V 5 bases short and J 4 bases short, with 9 bases between. The CDR3 covers 11 residues. CDR3 sequence: CSAPLLYEQYF. CDR3 nucleotides: TGCAGTGCTCCCCTCTTATACGAGCAGTACTTC.

J is TRBJ2-3 and V is TRBV2; 8 nucleotides line up with TRBD2. The V gene's germline CDR1 is SNHLY and CDR2 FYNNEI. The CDR3 runs 17 residues. The junction had 9 bases not matched to a gene; V was cut back by 0 bases and J by 4 bases. This CDR3 reads CASSEALLADPSDTQYF. The CDR3 DNA is TGTGCCAGCAGTGAAGCCTTACTAGCGGATCCTTCAGATACGCAGTATTTT.

The chain employs TRBV5-1 and TRBJ2-1; 8 nucleotides line up with TRBD2. Trimming took 4 bases from V and 0 from J; bases not matched to a gene: 3. The CDR3 has 15 residues. The V gene's germline CDR1 is SGHRS and CDR2 YFSETQ. The CDR3 bases are TGCGCCAGCAGCCGAGCGGGGGTCTCCTACAATGAGCAGTTCTTC. This sequence encodes CASSRAGVSYNEQFF. Based on the CDR3 plus reference TRBV5-1 and TRBJ2-1, the full variable domain is KAGVTQTPRYLIKTRGQQVTLSCSPISGHRSVSWYQQTPGQGLQFLFEYFSETQRNKGNFPGRFSGRQFSNSRSEMNVSTLELGDSALYLCASSRAGVSYNEQFFGPGTRLTVL.

The chain links TRBV6-1 to TRBJ2-6, with D perhaps TRBD1 (6 bases). The CDR3 is 15 residues long. V lost 9 bases, J lost 0 bases, and 12 bases lay in between. CDR1 MNHNS and CDR2 SASEGT come from the germline V gene. CDR3 DNA: TGTGCCAGTGGACAGTCAGCCTCTGGGGCCAACGTCCTGACTTTC. Its translation is CASGQSASGANVLTF.

By share, this clone ranks as medium-sized. The V and J genes are TRBV5-1 and TRBJ2-7; 10 nucleotides line up with TRBD1. Looked up from germline, CDR1 is SGHRS and CDR2 is YFSETQ. The CDR3 has 13 amino acids. V shed 5 bases, J shed 4 bases, and the junction held 3 bases outside the gene matches. CDR3 amino acids: CASRTGGGYEQYF. DNA for the CDR3: TGCGCCAGCAGGACAGGGGGCGGGTACGAGCAGTACTTC.

This chain joins TRBV9 and TRBJ1-1; no clear D gene. The CDR3 contains 15 residues. Germline CDR1 is SGDLS and CDR2 is YYNGEE. The V end was cut by 0 bases, the J end by 0 bases, with 9 bases between. The CDR3 sequence is CASSVVVALNTEAFF. In DNA, the CDR3 is TGTGCCAGCAGCGTAGTGGTCGCCTTGAACACTGAAGCTTTCTTT.

This clone was seen only a few times. The CDR3, as DNA: TGCGCCAGCAGCCAAGAACACCGAACCCGGGGCACTGAAGCTTTCTTT. It yields the protein CASSQEHRTRGTEAFF. The rearrangement joins TRBV4-1 to TRBJ1-1; no clear D gene. The CDR3 is 16 amino acids. The V gene's germline CDR1 is MGHRA and CDR2 YSYEKL. Trimming stripped 0 bases from V and 4 bases from J, with 15 bases between.

This clone has more than one count but fewer than ten. The chain has TRBV4-1 and TRBJ1-5; 7 bases agree with TRBD1. The V segment lost 0 bases and the J segment 6 bases; nucleotides outside the gene matches: 2. Germline V gives CDR1 MGHRA, CDR2 YSYEKL. The CDR3 totals 14 residues. CDR3 region: CASSQDDRAQPQHF. Written as DNA, the CDR3 is TGCGCCAGCAGCCAAGATGACAGGGCTCAGCCCCAGCATTTT.